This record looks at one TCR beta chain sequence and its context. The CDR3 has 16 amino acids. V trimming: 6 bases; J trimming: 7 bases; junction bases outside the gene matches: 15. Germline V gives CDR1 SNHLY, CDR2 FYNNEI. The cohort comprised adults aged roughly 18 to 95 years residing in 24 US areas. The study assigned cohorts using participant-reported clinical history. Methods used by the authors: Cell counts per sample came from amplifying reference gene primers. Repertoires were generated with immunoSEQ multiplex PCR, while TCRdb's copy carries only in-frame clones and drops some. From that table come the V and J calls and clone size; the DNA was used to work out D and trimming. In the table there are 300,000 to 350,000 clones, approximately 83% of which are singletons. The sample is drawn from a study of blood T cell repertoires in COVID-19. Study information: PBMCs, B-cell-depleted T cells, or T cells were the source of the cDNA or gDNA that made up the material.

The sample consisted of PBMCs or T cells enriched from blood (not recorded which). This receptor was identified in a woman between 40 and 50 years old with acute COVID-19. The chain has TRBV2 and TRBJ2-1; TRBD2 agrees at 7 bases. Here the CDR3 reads CASRGGKTSRTNEQFF. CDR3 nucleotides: TGTGCCAGCAGGGGGGGGAAGACTAGCCGGACTAATGAGCAGTTCTTC.